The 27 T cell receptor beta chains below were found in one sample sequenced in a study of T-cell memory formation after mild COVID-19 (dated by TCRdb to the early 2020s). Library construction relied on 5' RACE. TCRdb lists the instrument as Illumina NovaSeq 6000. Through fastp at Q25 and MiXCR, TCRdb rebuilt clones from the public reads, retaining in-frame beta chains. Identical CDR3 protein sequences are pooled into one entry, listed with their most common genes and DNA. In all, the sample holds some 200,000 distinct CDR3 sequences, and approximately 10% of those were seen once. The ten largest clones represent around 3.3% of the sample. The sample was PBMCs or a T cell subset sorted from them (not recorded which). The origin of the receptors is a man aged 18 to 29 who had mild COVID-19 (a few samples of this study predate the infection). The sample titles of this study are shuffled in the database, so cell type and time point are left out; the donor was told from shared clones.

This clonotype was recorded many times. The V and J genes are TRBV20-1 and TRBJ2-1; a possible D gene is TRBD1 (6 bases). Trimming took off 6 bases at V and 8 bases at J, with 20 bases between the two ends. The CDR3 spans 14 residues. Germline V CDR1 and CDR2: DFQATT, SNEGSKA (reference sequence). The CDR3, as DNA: TGCAGTGCAAGGGGGTTGCGGTTCAGTTATGAGCAGTTCTTC. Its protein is CSARGLRFSYEQFF.

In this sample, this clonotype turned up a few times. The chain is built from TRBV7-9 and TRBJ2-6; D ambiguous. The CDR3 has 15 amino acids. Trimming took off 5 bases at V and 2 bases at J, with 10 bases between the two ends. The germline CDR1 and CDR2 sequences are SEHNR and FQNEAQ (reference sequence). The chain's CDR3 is CASSAIRAGANVLTF. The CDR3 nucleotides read TGTGCCAGCAGCGCCATTCGGGCTGGGGCCAACGTCCTGACTTTC.

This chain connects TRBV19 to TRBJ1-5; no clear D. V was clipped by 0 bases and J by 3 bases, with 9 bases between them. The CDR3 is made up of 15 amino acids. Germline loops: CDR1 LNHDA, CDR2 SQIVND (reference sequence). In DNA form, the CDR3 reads TGTGCCAGTAGTATAGAAGGCAGGATCAATCAGCCCCAGCATTTT. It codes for CASSIEGRINQPQHF.

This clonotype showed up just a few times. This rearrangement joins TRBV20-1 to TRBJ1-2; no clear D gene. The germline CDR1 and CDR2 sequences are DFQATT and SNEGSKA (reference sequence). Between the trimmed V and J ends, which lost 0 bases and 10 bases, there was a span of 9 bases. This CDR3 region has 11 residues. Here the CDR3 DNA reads TGCAGTGCTAGAGATTATCCGGACTACACCTTC. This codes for CSARDYPDYTF.

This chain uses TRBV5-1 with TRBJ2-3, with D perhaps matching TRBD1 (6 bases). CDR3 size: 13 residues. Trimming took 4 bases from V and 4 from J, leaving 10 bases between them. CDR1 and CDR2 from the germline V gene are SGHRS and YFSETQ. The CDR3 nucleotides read TGCGCCAGCAGCCCTACAGGGTCAGATACGCAGTATTTT. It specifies CASSPTGSDTQYF. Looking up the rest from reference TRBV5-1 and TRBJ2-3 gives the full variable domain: KAGVTQTPRYLIKTRGQQVTLSCSPISGHRSVSWYQQTPGQGLQFLFEYFSETQRNKGNFPGRFSGRQFSNSRSEMNVSTLELGDSALYLCASSPTGSDTQYFGPGTRLTVL.

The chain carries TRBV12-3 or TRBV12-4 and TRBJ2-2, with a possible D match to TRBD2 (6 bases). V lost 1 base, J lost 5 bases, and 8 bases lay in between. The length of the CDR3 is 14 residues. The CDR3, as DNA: TGTGCCAGCAGTTTAGTAGCGGCGACCGGGGAGCTGTTTTTT. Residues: CASSLVAATGELFF.

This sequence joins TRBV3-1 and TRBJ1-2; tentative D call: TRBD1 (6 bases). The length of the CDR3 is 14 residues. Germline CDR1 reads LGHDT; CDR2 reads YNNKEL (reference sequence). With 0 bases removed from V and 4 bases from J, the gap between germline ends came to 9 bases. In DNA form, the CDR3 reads TGTGCCAGCAGCCAAGACCCAGGGGCCTATGGCTACACCTTC. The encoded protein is CASSQDPGAYGYTF.

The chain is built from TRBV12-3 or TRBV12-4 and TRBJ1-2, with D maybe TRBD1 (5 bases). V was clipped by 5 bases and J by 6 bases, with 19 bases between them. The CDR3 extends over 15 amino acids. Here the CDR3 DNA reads TGTGCCAGCAGTAGCCTTCTACAGGCCCCGGATGGCTACACCTTC. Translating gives CASSSLLQAPDGYTF.

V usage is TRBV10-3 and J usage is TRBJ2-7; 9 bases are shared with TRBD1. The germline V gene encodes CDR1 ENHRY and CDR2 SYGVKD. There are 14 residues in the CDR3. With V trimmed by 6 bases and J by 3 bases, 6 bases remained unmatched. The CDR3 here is CAISQTGGDYEQYF. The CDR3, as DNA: TGTGCCATCAGCCAGACAGGGGGTGACTACGAGCAGTACTTC.

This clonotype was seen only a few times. The CDR3 DNA is TGTGCCTGCATCGAGGGCGGGGTCACAGATACGCAGTATTTT. Its protein is CACIEGGVTDTQYF. The J gene is TRBJ2-3, the V gene TRBV28; TRBD2 is a possible D gene (6 bases). The V gene's germline CDR1 is MDHEN and CDR2 SYDVKM. Trimming took 11 bases from V and 2 from J, leaving 17 bases between them. The CDR3 runs to 14 residues.

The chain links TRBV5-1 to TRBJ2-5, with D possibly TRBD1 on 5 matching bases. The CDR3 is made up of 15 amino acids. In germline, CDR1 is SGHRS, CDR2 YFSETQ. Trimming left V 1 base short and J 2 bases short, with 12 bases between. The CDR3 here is CASSLTRQTQETQYF. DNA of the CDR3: TGCGCCAGCAGCTTGACGAGACAGACACAAGAGACCCAGTACTTC.

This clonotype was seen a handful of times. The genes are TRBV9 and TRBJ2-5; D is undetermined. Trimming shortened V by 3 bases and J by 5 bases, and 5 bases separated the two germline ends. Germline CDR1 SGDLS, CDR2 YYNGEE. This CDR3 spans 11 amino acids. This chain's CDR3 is CASSGMETQYF. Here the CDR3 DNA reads TGTGCCAGCAGCGGTATGGAGACCCAGTACTTC.

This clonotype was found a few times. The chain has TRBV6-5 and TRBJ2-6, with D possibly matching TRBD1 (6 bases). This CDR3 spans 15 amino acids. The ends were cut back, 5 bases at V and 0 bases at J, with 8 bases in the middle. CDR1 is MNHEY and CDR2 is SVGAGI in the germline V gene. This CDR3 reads CASSGRGSGANVLTF. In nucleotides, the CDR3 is TGTGCCAGCAGTGGCAGGGGCTCTGGGGCCAACGTCCTGACTTTC.

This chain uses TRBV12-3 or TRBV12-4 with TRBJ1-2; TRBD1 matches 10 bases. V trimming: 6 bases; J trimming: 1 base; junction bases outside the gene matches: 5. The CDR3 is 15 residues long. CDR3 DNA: TGTGCCAGCAGACGACAGGGGGCCCTTAACTATGGCTACACCTTC. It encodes CASRRQGALNYGYTF.

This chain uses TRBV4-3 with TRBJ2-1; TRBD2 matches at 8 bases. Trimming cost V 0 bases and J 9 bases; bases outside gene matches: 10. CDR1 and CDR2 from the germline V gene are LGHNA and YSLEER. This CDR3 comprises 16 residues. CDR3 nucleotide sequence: TGCGCCAGCAGCCAAGATGGGGGGCGGGGGGACGGTGAGCAGTTCTTC. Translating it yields CASSQDGGRGDGEQFF.

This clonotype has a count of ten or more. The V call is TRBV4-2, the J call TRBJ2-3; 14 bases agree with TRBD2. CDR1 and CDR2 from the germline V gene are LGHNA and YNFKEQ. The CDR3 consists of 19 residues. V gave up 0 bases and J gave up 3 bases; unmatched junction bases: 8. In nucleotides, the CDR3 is TGTGCCAGCAGCCAAGATCTCAGACTAGCGGGGGGGACGACAGATACGCAGTATTTT. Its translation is CASSQDLRLAGGTTDTQYF.

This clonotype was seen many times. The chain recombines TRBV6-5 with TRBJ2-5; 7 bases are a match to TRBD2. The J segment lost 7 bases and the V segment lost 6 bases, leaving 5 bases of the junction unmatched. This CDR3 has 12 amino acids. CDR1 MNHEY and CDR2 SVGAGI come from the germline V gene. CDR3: CASSRLAGTQYF. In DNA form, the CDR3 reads TGTGCCAGCAGCCGACTAGCTGGGACCCAGTACTTC.

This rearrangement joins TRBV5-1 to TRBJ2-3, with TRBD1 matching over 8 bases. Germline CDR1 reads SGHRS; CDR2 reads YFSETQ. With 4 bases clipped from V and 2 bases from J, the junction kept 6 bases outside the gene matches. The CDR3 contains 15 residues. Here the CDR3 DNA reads TGCGCCAGCAGCATAGGACAGGGATCCACAGATACGCAGTATTTT. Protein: CASSIGQGSTDTQYF.

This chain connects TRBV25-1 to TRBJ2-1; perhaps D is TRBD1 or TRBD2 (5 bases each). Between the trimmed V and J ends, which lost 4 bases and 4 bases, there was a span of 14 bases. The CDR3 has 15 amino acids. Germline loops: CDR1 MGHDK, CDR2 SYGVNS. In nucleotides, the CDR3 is TGTGCCAGCAGTGTAAGGGGAGTCTTGTACAATGAGCAGTTCTTC. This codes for CASSVRGVLYNEQFF.

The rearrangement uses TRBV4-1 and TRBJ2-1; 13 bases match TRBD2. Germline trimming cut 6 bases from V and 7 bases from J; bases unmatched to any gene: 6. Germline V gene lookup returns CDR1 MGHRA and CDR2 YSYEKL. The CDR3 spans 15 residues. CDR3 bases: TGCGCCAGCAGGGGGGGACTAGCGGGGAGTAATGAGCAGTTCTTC. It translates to CASRGGLAGSNEQFF.

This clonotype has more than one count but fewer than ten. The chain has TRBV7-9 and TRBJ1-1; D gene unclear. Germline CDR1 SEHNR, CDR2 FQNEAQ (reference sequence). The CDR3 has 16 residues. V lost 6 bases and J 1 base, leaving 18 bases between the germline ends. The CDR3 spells CASRHSGREWNTEAFF. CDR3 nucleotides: TGTGCCAGCAGACATAGTGGGCGGGAATGGAACACTGAAGCTTTCTTT.

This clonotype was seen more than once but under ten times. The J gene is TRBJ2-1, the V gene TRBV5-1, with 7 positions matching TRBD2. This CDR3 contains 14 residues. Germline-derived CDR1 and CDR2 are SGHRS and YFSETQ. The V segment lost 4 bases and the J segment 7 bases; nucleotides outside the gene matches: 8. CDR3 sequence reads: CASSDPGGGNEQFF. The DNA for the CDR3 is TGCGCCAGCAGCGACCCGGGAGGTGGTAATGAGCAGTTCTTC.

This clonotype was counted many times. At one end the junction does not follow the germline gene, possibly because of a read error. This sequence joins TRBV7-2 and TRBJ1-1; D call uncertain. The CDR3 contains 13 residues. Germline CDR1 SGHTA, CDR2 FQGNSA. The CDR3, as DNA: TGCGCCAGCAGCTTGACGGTGAACACTGAAGCTTTCTTT. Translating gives CASSLTVNTEAFF.

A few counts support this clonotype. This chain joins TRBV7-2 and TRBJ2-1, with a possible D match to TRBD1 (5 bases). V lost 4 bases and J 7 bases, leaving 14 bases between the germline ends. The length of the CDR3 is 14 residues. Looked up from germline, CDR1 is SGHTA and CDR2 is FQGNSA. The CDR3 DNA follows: TGTGCCAGCAGCTCTCCGCCAGGGTTTAATGAGCAGTTCTTC. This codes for CASSSPPGFNEQFF.

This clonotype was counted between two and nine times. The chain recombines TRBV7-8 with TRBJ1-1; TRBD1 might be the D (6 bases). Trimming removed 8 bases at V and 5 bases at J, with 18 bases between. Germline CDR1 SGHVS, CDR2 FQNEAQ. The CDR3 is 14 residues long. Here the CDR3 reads CASCLNRAGTEAFF. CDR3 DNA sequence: TGTGCCAGCTGTCTTAACAGGGCTGGGACTGAAGCTTTCTTT.

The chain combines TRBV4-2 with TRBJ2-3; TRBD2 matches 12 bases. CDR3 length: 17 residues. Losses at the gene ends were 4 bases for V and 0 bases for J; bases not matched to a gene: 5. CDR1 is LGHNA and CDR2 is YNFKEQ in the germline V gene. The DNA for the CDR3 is TGTGCCAGCAGCCCTAGACTAGCGGGGGATAGCACAGATACGCAGTATTTT. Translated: CASSPRLAGDSTDTQYF.

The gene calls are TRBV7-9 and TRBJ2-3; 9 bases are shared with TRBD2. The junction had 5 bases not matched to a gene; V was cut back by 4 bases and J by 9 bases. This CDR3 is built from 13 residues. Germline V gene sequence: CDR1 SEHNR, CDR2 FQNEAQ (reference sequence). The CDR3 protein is CASSSTSGQTQYF. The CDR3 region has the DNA TGTGCCAGCAGCTCCACTAGCGGGCAGACGCAGTATTTT.